The 11 T cell receptor beta chains in this list originate from one sample, sequenced in a study of CD8 T cells in Susac syndrome. A quantity of about 0.45 to 1 ug RNA underwent reverse transcription using random hexamers. TCRdb independently ran MiXCR on the immunoSEQ multiplex PCR reads; one entry per CDR3 protein. The sample carries 95,000 to 150,000 distinct CDR3 sequences, roughly 94% recorded once. The sequencing sample was made of CD8+ T cells from PBMCs. All receptors derive from a human donor with Susac syndrome.

J is TRBJ1-6 and V is TRBV7-2; D gene ambiguous. V lost 5 bases, J lost 8 bases, and 13 bases lay in between. CDR3 size: 14 residues. CDR1 SGHTA and CDR2 FQGNSA come from the germline V gene. CDR3 amino acids: CASSRRLWDSPLHF. The CDR3 DNA is TGTGCCAGCAGCCGACGGCTTTGGGATTCACCCCTCCACTTT.

The gene calls are TRBV9 and TRBJ2-7; a possible D gene is TRBD1 (6 bases). Trimming left V 3 bases short and J 2 bases short, with 9 bases between. Germline values: CDR1 SGDLS, CDR2 YYNGEE. CDR3 length: 13 amino acids. The CDR3 nucleotides are TGTGCCAGCAGCGCCCGGGACACCTACGAGCAGTACTTC. Its protein product is CASSARDTYEQYF.

The V gene is TRBV6-5, the J gene TRBJ2-4; 9 nucleotides agree with TRBD2. V was pared by 0 bases and J by 6 bases, with 9 bases of the junction left unmatched. In germline, CDR1 is MNHEY, CDR2 SVGAGI. The CDR3 is 17 amino acids. In nucleotides, the CDR3 is TGTGCCAGCAGTTACTCGGTAGCGGGGGCACTCGGAAACATTCAGTACTTC. It translates to CASSYSVAGALGNIQYF.

The V call is TRBV5-6, the J call TRBJ1-1; no firm D call. The V end lost 4 bases, the J end lost 0 bases, and 16 bases lay between the germline ends. The CDR3 loop spans 16 amino acids. Germline lookup yields CDR1 SGHDT and CDR2 YYEEEE. For the CDR3, the DNA is TGTGCCAGCAGCCCCAAGGAGTCACCTATGAACACTGAAGCTTTCTTT. This encodes CASSPKESPMNTEAFF.

The chain uses TRBV9 and TRBJ2-2; 9 nucleotides align to TRBD1. Unmatched junction bases numbered 1, after V lost 3 bases and J lost 4 bases. The CDR3 is 14 amino acids. Looked up from germline, CDR1 is SGDLS and CDR2 is YYNGEE. The CDR3 DNA reads as TGTGCCAGCAGCGCGACAGGGGGCACCGGGGAGCTGTTTTTT. It translates to CASSATGGTGELFF. The variable domain in full, with the rest retrieved from reference TRBV9 and TRBJ2-2, is DSGVTQTPKHLITATGQRVTLRCSPRSGDLSVYWYQQSLDQGLQFLIQYYNGEERAKGNILERFSAQQFPDLHSELNLSSLELGDSALYFCASSATGGTGELFFGEGSRLTVL.

The chain is built from TRBV18 and TRBJ2-3, with D perhaps assigned TRBD1 or TRBD2 (6 bases each). The CDR3 spans 16 residues. The germline V and J ends were trimmed by 4 bases and 3 bases, with 17 bases remaining between them. Germline V gene data show CDR1 as KGHSH and CDR2 as LQKENI. Here the CDR3 reads CASSRALGGATDTQYF. In DNA, the CDR3 is TGTGCCAGCTCACGAGCCCTCGGGGGCGCGACAGATACGCAGTATTTT.

This clonotype appeared once. The chain couples TRBV20-1 to TRBJ1-5; D not certain. The V end was cut by 0 bases, the J end by 3 bases, with 15 bases between. This CDR3 region has 16 residues. Germline CDR1 and CDR2: DFQATT and SNEGSKA (reference sequence). CDR3 in DNA: TGCAGTGCTAGAGATCCCCCCGGTTACCTCAATCAGCCCCAGCATTTT. Translation gives CSARDPPGYLNQPQHF.

The chain combines TRBV20-1 with TRBJ2-5; D gene ambiguous. Trimming took 5 bases from V and 5 from J, leaving 15 bases between them. The germline V gene encodes CDR1 DFQATT and CDR2 SNEGSKA (reference sequence). The CDR3 is 13 residues long. The CDR3 spells CSADTGRIETQYF. CDR3 bases: TGCAGTGCTGATACCGGGCGTATCGAGACCCAGTACTTC.

This chain uses TRBV3-1 with TRBJ2-7; 9 nucleotides match TRBD1. The V gene's germline CDR1 is LGHDT and CDR2 YNNKEL (reference sequence). This CDR3 region has 15 residues. The J segment lost 6 bases and the V segment lost 2 bases, leaving 8 bases of the junction unmatched. The chain's CDR3 is CASSQSQGQGAEQYF. DNA of the CDR3: TGTGCCAGCAGCCAATCACAGGGACAGGGCGCCGAGCAGTACTTC.

This clonotype was observed a single time. This chain joins TRBV12-3 or TRBV12-4 and TRBJ2-1, with TRBD2 matching over 9 bases. V shed 6 bases and J 5 bases; nucleotides not matched to a gene: 8. The length of the CDR3 is 15 residues. The CDR3 sequence is CASSSGLAMDNEQFF. CDR3 DNA sequence: TGTGCCAGCAGCTCCGGACTAGCGATGGACAATGAGCAGTTCTTC.

V and J are TRBV3-1 and TRBJ2-5, with TRBD2 matching 11 bases. The CDR3 extends over 15 amino acids. Germline V gene lookup returns CDR1 LGHDT and CDR2 YNNKEL (reference sequence). V gave up 6 bases and J gave up 5 bases; unmatched junction bases: 8. The CDR3 loop reads CASSISGGGLETQYF. In DNA form, the CDR3 reads TGTGCCAGCAGTATTAGCGGGGGGGGCTTGGAGACCCAGTACTTC.